These 16 T cell receptor beta chains share one sample of origin, sequenced in a study of control samples from healthy donors and cancer patients (dated by TCRdb to 2018 to 2021). Library preparation was by the immunoSEQ multiplex PCR assay. In TCRdb, the immuneACCESS table is reduced to in-frame sequences with V and J assigned. These tables do not hold every clone; where another copy was compared, an unresolved V gene accounts for under half, and the others remain unexplained. The sample profile shows about 100,000 clones; around 85% of them were found once. The biggest ten clones account for around a fifth of the sample. Specimen: blood. The receptors here all came from a young man in good health.

The chain carries TRBV19 and TRBJ1-1, with 9 bases identical to TRBD1. The germline V gene encodes CDR1 LNHDA and CDR2 SQIVND (reference sequence). The CDR3 is 17 amino acids. Trimming removed 6 bases from V and 1 base from J; junction bases left unmatched: 12. The DNA for the CDR3 is TGTGCCAGTAGCGTTTACAGGGGGCGCCTTGAGAACACTGAAGCTTTCTTT. Translation: CASSVYRGRLENTEAFF. Full variable domain (rest looked up from reference TRBV19 and TRBJ1-1): DGGITQSPKYLFRKEGQNVTLSCEQNLNHDAMYWYRQDPGQGLRLIYYSQIVNDFQKGDIAEGYSVSREKKESFPLTVTSAQKNPTAFYLCASSVYRGRLENTEAFFGQGTRLTVV.

The chain has TRBV28 and TRBJ2-7, with 9 bases identical to TRBD1. With V trimmed by 7 bases and J by 2 bases, 12 bases remained unmatched. CDR3 size: 16 residues. Germline assignment: CDR1 MDHEN and CDR2 SYDVKM. CDR3 nucleotides: TGTGCCAGCACCCCGTGGGGGACAGGGACCCCCTACGAGCAGTACTTC. This translates into CASTPWGTGTPYEQYF. Full variable domain (missing parts from reference TRBV28 and TRBJ2-7): DVKVTQSSRYLVKRTGEKVFLECVQDMDHENMFWYRQDPGLGLRLIYFSYDVKMKEKGDIPEGYSVSREKKERFSLILESASTNQTSMYLCASTPWGTGTPYEQYFGPGTRLTVT.

V usage is TRBV3-1 (or the pseudogene TRBV3-2) and J usage is TRBJ2-3; 11 bases fit TRBD2. After removal of 4 bases from V and 1 base from J, the junction contained 1 base not matched to a gene. Per germline, CDR1 LGHDT and CDR2 YNNKEL (reference sequence). There are 15 residues in the CDR3. The DNA of the CDR3 is TGTGCCAGCAGCCTACTAGCGGGAGGCACAGATACGCAGTATTTT. Its translation is CASSLLAGGTDTQYF.

The chain joins TRBV7-9 to TRBJ2-5; D not certain. CDR1 is SEHNR and CDR2 is FQNEAQ in the germline V gene (reference sequence). This CDR3 comprises 14 residues. Trimming left V 2 bases short and J 2 bases short, with 9 bases between. CDR3 in amino acids: CASSLRVGQETQYF. The CDR3 DNA reads as TGTGCCAGCAGCTTAAGGGTAGGGCAAGAGACCCAGTACTTC. Looking up the rest from reference TRBV7-9 and TRBJ2-5 gives the full variable domain: DTGVSQNPRHKITKRGQNVTFRCDPISEHNRLYWYRQTLGQGPEFLTYFQNEAQLEKSRLLSDRFSAERPKGSFSTLEIQRTEQGDSAMYLCASSLRVGQETQYFGPGTRLLVL.

CDR3 DNA: TGTGCCAGCAGCGTATCGGGGGGCCTCCTGTTCTTC. Amino acid sequence: CASSVSGGLLFF. The rearrangement links TRBV9 to TRBJ2-1, with D possibly being TRBD2 (7 bases). The CDR3 loop spans 12 amino acids. Germline-derived CDR1 and CDR2 are SGDLS and YYNGEE. Trimming pared 1 base from V and 15 bases from J, leaving 14 bases between.

The J gene is TRBJ2-3, the V gene TRBV6-6, with D unresolved. Germline CDR1 reads MNHNY; CDR2 reads SVGAGI (reference sequence). V lost 7 bases and J 4 bases, leaving 9 bases between the germline ends. The CDR3 totals 12 residues. The CDR3 loop is CASNSGSDTQYF. In DNA form, the CDR3 reads TGTGCCAGCAACTCCGGTTCAGATACGCAGTATTTT.

This sequence joins TRBV5-1 and TRBJ1-1; TRBD1 aligns across 9 bases. V lost 7 bases and J lost 1; bases outside the gene matches: 2. Germline V CDR1 and CDR2: SGHRS, YFSETQ. The CDR3 spans 13 residues. CDR3 DNA: TGCGCCAGCCACAGGGGGCCGAACACTGAAGCTTTCTTT. Translating it yields CASHRGPNTEAFF.

The V and J genes are TRBV19 and TRBJ1-5; a weak D match, TRBD1 (6 bases). V gave up 6 bases and J gave up 4 bases, with 16 bases separating them. The CDR3 covers 15 residues. Per the germline V gene, CDR1 is LNHDA and CDR2 is SQIVND (reference sequence). The CDR3 reads CASRSLKGGNQPQHF. CDR3 DNA: TGTGCCAGTAGGAGCCTCAAAGGGGGGAATCAGCCCCAGCATTTT.

The chain carries TRBV4-1 and TRBJ1-5, with unresolved D. There are 13 residues in the CDR3. Germline CDR1 reads MGHRA; CDR2 reads YSYEKL. The V gene lost 0 bases and the J gene lost 4 bases, with 4 bases spanning the gap. For the CDR3, the DNA is TGCGCCAGCAGCCAAGAAAGGAATCAGCCCCAGCATTTT. Protein product: CASSQERNQPQHF.

The chain combines TRBV5-6 with TRBJ1-6; D is unclear. This CDR3 contains 15 residues. Between the trimmed V and J ends, which lost 2 bases and 10 bases, there was a span of 16 bases. Per the germline V gene, CDR1 is SGHDT and CDR2 is YYEEEE. CDR3 amino acids: CASSLTSPGRSPLHF. The CDR3 DNA reads as TGTGCCAGCAGCTTAACTTCGCCAGGCAGGTCACCCCTCCACTTT. Supplemented by reference TRBV5-6 and TRBJ1-6, the full variable domain reads DAGVTQSPTHLIKTRGQQVTLRCSPKSGHDTVSWYQQALGQGPQFIFQYYEEEERQRGNFPDRFSGHQFPNYSSELNVNALLLGDSALYLCASSLTSPGRSPLHFGNGTRLTVT.

The V call is TRBV5-1, the J call TRBJ2-2, with 11 positions matching TRBD1. J was trimmed by 4 bases and V by 2 bases; bases with no gene match: 4. Germline CDR1 reads SGHRS; CDR2 reads YFSETQ. The CDR3 is made up of 16 amino acids. The CDR3 is CASSFRTGGGTGELFF. The CDR3 DNA reads TGCGCCAGCAGCTTCAGGACAGGGGGCGGCACCGGGGAGCTGTTTTTT.

V usage is TRBV11-3 and J usage is TRBJ2-2; 12 bases align to TRBD2. J lost 4 bases, V lost 5 bases, and 5 bases had no gene match. The CDR3 consists of 16 residues. CDR1 and CDR2 (germline): SGHNT, YENEEA. The CDR3 sequence is CASSPSGGASTGELFF. In DNA form, the CDR3 reads TGTGCCAGCAGCCCTAGCGGGGGGGCCAGCACCGGGGAGCTGTTTTTT. The full variable domain, completed using reference TRBV11-3 and TRBJ2-2, is EAGVVQSPRYKIIEKKQPVAFWCNPISGHNTLYWYLQNLGQGPELLIRYENEEAVDDSQLPKDRFSAERLKGVDSTLKIQPAELGDSAVYLCASSPSGGASTGELFFGEGSRLTVL.

This clone occurred once. The chain combines TRBV6-5 with TRBJ1-1; 7 nucleotides line up with TRBD1. V gave up 6 bases and J gave up 1 base; unmatched junction bases: 8. The germline gives CDR1 MNHEY, CDR2 SVGAGI. The CDR3 covers 15 residues. This CDR3 is CASRTGRIGNTEAFF. The CDR3 DNA reads as TGTGCCAGCAGGACAGGGAGGATCGGGAACACTGAAGCTTTCTTT.

J is TRBJ1-1 and V is TRBV27, with D unclear. This CDR3 spans 15 amino acids. Between the trimmed V and J ends, which lost 3 bases and 0 bases, there was a span of 11 bases. Germline V gene lookup returns CDR1 MNHEY and CDR2 SMNVEV (reference sequence). The CDR3 DNA sequence: TGTGCCAGCAGTTTTGCGGGCCAGATGAACACTGAAGCTTTCTTT. This translates into CASSFAGQMNTEAFF.

The chain employs TRBV6-5 and TRBJ2-5; 9 positions agree with TRBD2. From germline, CDR1 is MNHEY and CDR2 SVGAGI. J gave up 5 bases and V 5 bases, and 6 bases lay outside the gene matches. The CDR3 length is 14 residues. The CDR3 region is CASSRGGEGETQYF. The CDR3 bases are TGTGCCAGCAGTCGCGGGGGGGAAGGGGAGACCCAGTACTTC.

The chain carries TRBV5-1 and TRBJ2-5; 13 bases are a match to TRBD2. With 4 bases clipped from V and 3 bases from J, the junction kept 3 bases outside the gene matches. The CDR3 has 15 amino acids. CDR1 is SGHRS and CDR2 is YFSETQ in the germline V gene. CDR3 sequence: CASSPGTSGEETQYF. The CDR3, as DNA: TGCGCCAGCAGCCCCGGGACTAGCGGGGAAGAGACCCAGTACTTC.